The present TCR beta chain was sequenced within a study of early T cells in non-severe SARS-CoV-2 infection. Using its own MiXCR run on the 5' RACE reads, TCRdb lists one record per CDR3 protein. The data hold tens of thousands of distinct CDR3 sequences, with around 9% observed a single time. Germline V lookup: CDR1 SGHVS, CDR2 FNYEAQ. Trimming cost V 5 bases and J 10 bases; bases outside gene matches: 5. The CDR3 length is 12 residues. This clonotype was seen a handful of times. Sequencing was done on a sample of whole blood. The V gene is TRBV7-6, the J gene TRBJ2-1, with 7 bases aligning to TRBD2. This receptor was taken from an adult who was a healthcare worker with PCR-confirmed SARS-CoV-2 infection or an uninfected control (not recorded which). The CDR3 is CASSPTGREQFF. The CDR3 DNA sequence: TGTGCCAGCAGCCCGACCGGGAGGGAGCAGTTCTTC.